These 2 T cell receptor beta chains share one sample of origin, sequenced in a study of blood T cell repertoires in COVID-19. TCRdb's table, derived via immunoSEQ multiplex PCR, lists solely in-frame clones and lacks some. The top ten hold approximately 1.3% of the sample, which has fewer than 200,000 clones, around 85% seen once. Material: peripheral blood. All receptors come from a man between 60 and 70 years old who had recovered from COVID-19.

CDR3 sequence reads: CAWMRGAGGRTTKNIQYF. The CDR3 DNA reads as TGTGCCTGGATGCGGGGAGCGGGGGGCCGGACGACCAAAAACATTCAGTACTTC. The J gene is TRBJ2-4, the V gene TRBV30; 9 bases agree with TRBD2. This CDR3 contains 18 residues. Unmatched junction bases numbered 15, after V lost 4 bases and J lost 2 bases. Germline V CDR1 and CDR2: GTSNPN, SVGIG (reference sequence).

The rearrangement links TRBV6-5 to TRBJ1-5, with 7 positions matching TRBD1. Trimming at V came to 6 bases and at J to 6 bases, leaving 11 bases not matched to a gene. Per germline, CDR1 MNHEY and CDR2 SVGAGI. The length of the CDR3 is 15 residues. CDR3 loop: CASRVTTGTGQPQHF. CDR3 coding DNA: TGTGCCAGCAGGGTTACGACAGGGACGGGTCAGCCCCAGCATTTT.